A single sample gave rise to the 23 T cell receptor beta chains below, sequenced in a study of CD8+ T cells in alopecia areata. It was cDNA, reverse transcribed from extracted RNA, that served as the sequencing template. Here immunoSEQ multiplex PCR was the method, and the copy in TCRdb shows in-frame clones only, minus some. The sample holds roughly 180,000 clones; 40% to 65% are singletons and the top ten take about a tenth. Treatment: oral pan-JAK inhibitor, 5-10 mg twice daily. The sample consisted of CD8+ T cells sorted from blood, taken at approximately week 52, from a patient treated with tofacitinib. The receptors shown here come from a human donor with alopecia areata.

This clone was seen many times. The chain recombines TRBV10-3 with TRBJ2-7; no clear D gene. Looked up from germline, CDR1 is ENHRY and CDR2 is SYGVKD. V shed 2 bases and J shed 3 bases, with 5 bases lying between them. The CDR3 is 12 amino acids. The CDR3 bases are TGTGCCATCAGTGAGCCCAACTACGAGCAGTACTTC. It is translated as CAISEPNYEQYF.

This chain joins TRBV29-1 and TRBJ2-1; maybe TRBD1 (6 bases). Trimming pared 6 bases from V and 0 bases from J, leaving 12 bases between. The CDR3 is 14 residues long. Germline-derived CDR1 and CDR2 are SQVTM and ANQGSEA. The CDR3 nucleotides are TGCAGCGTCCGAGACAGGAGCTCCTACAATGAGCAGTTCTTC. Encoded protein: CSVRDRSSYNEQFF.

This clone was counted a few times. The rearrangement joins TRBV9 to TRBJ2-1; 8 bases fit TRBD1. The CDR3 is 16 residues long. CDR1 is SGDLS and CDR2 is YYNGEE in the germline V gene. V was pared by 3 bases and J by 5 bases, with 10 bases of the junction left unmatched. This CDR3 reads CASSGQPGQVHNEQFF. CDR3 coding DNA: TGTGCCAGCAGCGGCCAACCGGGACAGGTCCACAATGAGCAGTTCTTC.

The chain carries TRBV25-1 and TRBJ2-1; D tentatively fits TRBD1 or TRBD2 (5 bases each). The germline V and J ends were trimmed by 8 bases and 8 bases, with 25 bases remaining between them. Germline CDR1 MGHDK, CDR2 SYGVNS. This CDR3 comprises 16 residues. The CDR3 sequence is CASHEQGEGDYDEQFF. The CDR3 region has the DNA TGTGCCAGCCATGAGCAGGGTGAGGGAGATTATGATGAGCAGTTCTTC.

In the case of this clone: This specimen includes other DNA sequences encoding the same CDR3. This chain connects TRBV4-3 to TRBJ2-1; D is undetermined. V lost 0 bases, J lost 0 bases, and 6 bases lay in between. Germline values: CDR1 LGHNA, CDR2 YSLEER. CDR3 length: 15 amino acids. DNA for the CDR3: TGCGCCAGCAGCCAAGATGCCAGCTCCTACAATGAGCAGTTCTTC. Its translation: CASSQDASSYNEQFF.

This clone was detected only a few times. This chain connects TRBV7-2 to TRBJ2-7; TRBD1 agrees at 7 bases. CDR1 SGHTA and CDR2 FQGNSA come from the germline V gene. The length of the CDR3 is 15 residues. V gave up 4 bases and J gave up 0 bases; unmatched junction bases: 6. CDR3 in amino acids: CASSSGQSRSYEQYF. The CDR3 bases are TGTGCCAGCAGCTCGGGACAGAGTCGCTCCTACGAGCAGTACTTC.

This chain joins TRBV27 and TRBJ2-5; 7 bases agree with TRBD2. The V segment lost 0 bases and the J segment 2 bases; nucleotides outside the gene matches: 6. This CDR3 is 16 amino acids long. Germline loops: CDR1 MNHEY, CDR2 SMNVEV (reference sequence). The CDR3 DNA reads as TGTGCCAGCAGTTTATCGATCGGTAGCGGGCAAGAGACCCAGTACTTC. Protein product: CASSLSIGSGQETQYF.

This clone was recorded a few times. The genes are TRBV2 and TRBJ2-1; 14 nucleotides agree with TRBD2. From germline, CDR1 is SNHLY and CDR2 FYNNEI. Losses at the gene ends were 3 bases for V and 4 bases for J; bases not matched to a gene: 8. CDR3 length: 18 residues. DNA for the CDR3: TGTGCCAGCAGTGAGGTGGGACTAGCGGGGGAAGGATACAATGAGCAGTTCTTC. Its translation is CASSEVGLAGEGYNEQFF. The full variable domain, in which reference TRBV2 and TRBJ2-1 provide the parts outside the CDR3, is EPEVTQTPSHQVTQMGQEVILRCVPISNHLYFYWYRQILGQKVEFLVSFYNNEISEKSEIFDDQFSVERPDGSNFTLKIRSTKLEDSAMYFCASSEVGLAGEGYNEQFFGPGTRLTVL.

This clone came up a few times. CDR3 loop: CASSLAPGGNQPQHF. The CDR3 DNA is TGTGCCAGCAGCTTAGCTCCAGGGGGCAATCAGCCCCAGCATTTT. The chain combines TRBV7-8 with TRBJ1-5; tentatively, D is TRBD1 (6 bases). CDR3 size: 15 residues. Trimming stripped 0 bases from V and 2 bases from J, with 8 bases between. Germline V gene lookup returns CDR1 SGHVS and CDR2 FQNEAQ.

The CDR3 DNA reads as TGTGCCAGCCCCAGACGAGCGGGGGCCACTCTGGGAGAGACCCAGTACTTC. Translating it yields CASPRRAGATLGETQYF. The chain uses TRBV2 and TRBJ2-5, with 8 bases identical to TRBD2. In germline, CDR1 is SNHLY, CDR2 FYNNEI. Trimming took 8 bases from V and 4 from J; bases not matched to a gene: 18. The CDR3 has 17 amino acids. Combining the CDR3 with reference TRBV2 and TRBJ2-5 gives the whole variable domain EPEVTQTPSHQVTQMGQEVILRCVPISNHLYFYWYRQILGQKVEFLVSFYNNEISEKSEIFDDQFSVERPDGSNFTLKIRSTKLEDSAMYFCASPRRAGATLGETQYFGPGTRLLVL.

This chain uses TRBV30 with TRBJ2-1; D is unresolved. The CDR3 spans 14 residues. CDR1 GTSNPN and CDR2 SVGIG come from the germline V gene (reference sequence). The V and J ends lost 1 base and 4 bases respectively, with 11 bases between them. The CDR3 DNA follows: TGTGCCTGGAGTGAAGTAGCCGCTTACAATGAGCAGTTCTTC. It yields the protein CAWSEVAAYNEQFF.

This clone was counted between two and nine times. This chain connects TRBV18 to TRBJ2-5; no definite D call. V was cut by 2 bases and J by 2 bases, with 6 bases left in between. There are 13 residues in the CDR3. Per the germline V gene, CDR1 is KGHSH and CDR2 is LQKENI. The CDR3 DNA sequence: TGTGCCAGCTCACCAAGGAAGCAAGAGACCCAGTACTTC. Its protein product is CASSPRKQETQYF.

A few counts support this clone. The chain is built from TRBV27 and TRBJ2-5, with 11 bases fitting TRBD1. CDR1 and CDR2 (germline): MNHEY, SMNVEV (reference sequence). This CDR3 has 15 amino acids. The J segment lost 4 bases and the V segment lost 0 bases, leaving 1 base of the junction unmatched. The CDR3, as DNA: TGTGCCAGCAGTTTATCGGGGACAGGGGGAGAGACCCAGTACTTC. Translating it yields CASSLSGTGGETQYF.

CDR3 sequence (DNA): TGTGCCAGCAGCCCGTACCGGACGGGAAACACTGAAGCTTTCTTT. It yields the protein CASSPYRTGNTEAFF. This chain links TRBV7-8 with TRBJ1-1; D is ambiguous. The V and J ends lost 5 bases and 2 bases respectively, with 15 bases between them. Germline values: CDR1 SGHVS, CDR2 FQNEAQ. The CDR3 consists of 15 residues.

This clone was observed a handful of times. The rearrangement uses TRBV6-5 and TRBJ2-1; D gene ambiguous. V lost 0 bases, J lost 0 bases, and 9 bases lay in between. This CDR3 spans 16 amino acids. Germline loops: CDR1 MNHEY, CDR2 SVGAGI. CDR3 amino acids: CASSYSFANSYNEQFF. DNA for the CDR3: TGTGCCAGCAGTTACTCATTCGCCAACTCCTACAATGAGCAGTTCTTC.

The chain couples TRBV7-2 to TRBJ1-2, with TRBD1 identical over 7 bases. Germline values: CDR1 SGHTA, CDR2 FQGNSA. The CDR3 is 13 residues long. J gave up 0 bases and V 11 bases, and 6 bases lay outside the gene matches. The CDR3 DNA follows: TGTGCCTCCAGGGGGGCGTCTAACTATGGCTACACCTTC. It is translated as CASRGASNYGYTF.

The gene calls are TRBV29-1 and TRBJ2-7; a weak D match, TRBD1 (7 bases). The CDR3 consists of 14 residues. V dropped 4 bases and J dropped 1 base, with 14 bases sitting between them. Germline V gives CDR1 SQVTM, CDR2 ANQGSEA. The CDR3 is CSVVGGTESYEQYF. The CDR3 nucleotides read TGCAGCGTTGTTGGCGGGACAGAGTCCTACGAGCAGTACTTC.

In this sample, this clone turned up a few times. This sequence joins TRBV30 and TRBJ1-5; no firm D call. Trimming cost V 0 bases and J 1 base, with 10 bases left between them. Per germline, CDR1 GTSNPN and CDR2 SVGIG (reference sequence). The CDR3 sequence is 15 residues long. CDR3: CAWSVPERSNQPQHF. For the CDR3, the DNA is TGTGCCTGGAGTGTACCGGAGAGAAGCAATCAGCCCCAGCATTTT.

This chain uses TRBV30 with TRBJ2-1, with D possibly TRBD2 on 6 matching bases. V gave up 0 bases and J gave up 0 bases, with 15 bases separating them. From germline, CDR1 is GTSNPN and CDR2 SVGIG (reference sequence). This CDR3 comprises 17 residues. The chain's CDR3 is CAWSVLGLHVSYNEQFF. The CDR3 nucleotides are TGTGCCTGGAGTGTACTGGGACTTCACGTCTCCTACAATGAGCAGTTCTTC.

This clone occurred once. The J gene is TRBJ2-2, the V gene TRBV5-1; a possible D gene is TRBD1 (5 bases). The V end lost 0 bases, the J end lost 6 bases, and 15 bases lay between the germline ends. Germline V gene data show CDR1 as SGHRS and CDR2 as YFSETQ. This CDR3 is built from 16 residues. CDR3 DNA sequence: TGCGCCAGCAGCTTGGCCGTCGCAGGGCGTCCCGGGGAGCTGTTTTTT. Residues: CASSLAVAGRPGELFF.

As DNA, the CDR3 is TGCAGCGTATGTTTGGGAGACTCCTACGAGCAGTACTTC. Translated, it gives CSVCLGDSYEQYF. The rearrangement links TRBV29-1 to TRBJ2-7, with a tentative D call TRBD2 (5 bases). The V end was cut by 6 bases, the J end by 0 bases, with 12 bases between. The germline V gene has CDR1 SQVTM and CDR2 ANQGSEA. The CDR3 has 13 amino acids.

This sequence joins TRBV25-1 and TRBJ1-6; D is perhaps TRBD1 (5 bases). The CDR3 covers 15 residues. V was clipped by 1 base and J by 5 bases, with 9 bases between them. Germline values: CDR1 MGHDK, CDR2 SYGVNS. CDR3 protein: CASSEFAGNNSPLHF. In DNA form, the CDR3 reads TGTGCCAGCAGTGAATTCGCAGGGAATAATTCACCCCTCCACTTT. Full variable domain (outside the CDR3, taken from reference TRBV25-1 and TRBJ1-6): EADIYQTPRYLVIGTGKKITLECSQTMGHDKMYWYQQDPGMELHLIHYSYGVNSTEKGDLSSESTVSRIRTEHFPLTLESARPSHTSQYLCASSEFAGNNSPLHFGNGTRLTVT.

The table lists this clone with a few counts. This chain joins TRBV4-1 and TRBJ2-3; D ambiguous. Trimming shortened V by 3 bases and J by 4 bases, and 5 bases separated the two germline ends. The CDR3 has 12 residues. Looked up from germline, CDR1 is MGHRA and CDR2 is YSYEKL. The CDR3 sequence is CASSQVADTQYF. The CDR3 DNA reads TGCGCCAGCAGCCAGGTGGCAGATACGCAGTATTTT.